The rows below give T cell receptor beta chains drawn from one sample of a study of lymphopenia after photon versus proton radiotherapy. Some clones are missing from TCRdb's copy, which holds only in-frame ones; the method was immunoSEQ multiplex PCR. The data contain approximately 71,000 clones, around 90% of them singletons. This sample comprised peripheral blood, obtained from a patient treated with photon-based radiotherapy. The receptors shown here come from a woman in her sixties or seventies with pancreatic cancer. Both conserved end residues are part of each CDR3. Each record gives: D gene, J gene, V gene, clone size, CDR3 DNA, CDR3 protein. The D gene is left open where the match is weak. Only some rows state a clone size, as once, few, many or a class for expanded clones.

D gene: TRBD2; J gene: TRBJ2-5; V gene: TRBV9; clone size: .; CDR3 DNA: TGTGCCAGCAGCGCGGGACTAGCGGGAACGCAGACCCAGTACTTC; CDR3 protein: CASSAGLAGTQTQYF
D gene: TRBD1; J gene: TRBJ2-3; V gene: TRBV29-1; clone size: .; CDR3 DNA: TGCAGCACCCCCGGGACAGGGGTGGCAGATACGCAGTATTTT; CDR3 protein: CSTPGTGVADTQYF
D gene: .; J gene: TRBJ1-3; V gene: TRBV20-1; clone size: .; CDR3 DNA: TGCAGTGCTGCGAGGGGGGACACCATATATTTT; CDR3 protein: CSAARGDTIYF
D gene: .; J gene: TRBJ2-7; V gene: TRBV20-1; clone size: .; CDR3 DNA: TGCAGTGCCCGACCGGGGTACGAGCAGTACTTC; CDR3 protein: CSARPGYEQYF
D gene: .; J gene: TRBJ2-1; V gene: TRBV28; clone size: .; CDR3 DNA: TGTGCCAGCAGTTTAGTCGGGAGCTCCTACAATGAGCAGTTCTTC; CDR3 protein: CASSLVGSSYNEQFF
D gene: TRBD1; J gene: TRBJ1-5; V gene: TRBV6-6; clone size: .; CDR3 DNA: TGTGCCAGCAGTTTGGAGGTAGGGGGCGGTCAGCCCCAGCATTTT; CDR3 protein: CASSLEVGGGQPQHF
D gene: .; J gene: TRBJ2-2; V gene: TRBV27; clone size: once; CDR3 DNA: TGTGCCAGCAGTTTATACGGGGAGCTGTTTTTT; CDR3 protein: CASSLYGELFF
D gene: .; J gene: TRBJ2-2; V gene: TRBV2; clone size: .; CDR3 DNA: TGTGCCAGCAGTGAAAGCCAGGGCGTGGGGGGGGAGCTGTTTTTT; CDR3 protein: CASSESQGVGGELFF
D gene: TRBD1; J gene: TRBJ2-1; V gene: TRBV11-2; clone size: once; CDR3 DNA: TGTGCCAGCAGCATACAGGGGGCTAGCTACAATGAGCAGTTCTTC; CDR3 protein: CASSIQGASYNEQFF
D gene: .; J gene: TRBJ2-7; V gene: TRBV21-1; clone size: .; CDR3 DNA: TGTGCCAGCAGCAAAGGGGACCTAAGCGGGGAGCCCTACGAGCAGTACTTC; CDR3 protein: CASSKGDLSGEPYEQYF
D gene: .; J gene: TRBJ2-1; V gene: TRBV7-9; clone size: .; CDR3 DNA: TGTGCCAGCAGCTTAGCAACGGGGGCTTACAGCTCCTACAATGAGCAGTTCTTC; CDR3 protein: CASSLATGAYSSYNEQFF
D gene: .; J gene: TRBJ2-1; V gene: TRBV9; clone size: once; CDR3 DNA: TGTGCCAGCAGTTTGACCGGGAGCTCCTACAATGAGCAGTTCTTC; CDR3 protein: CASSLTGSSYNEQFF
D gene: .; J gene: TRBJ1-4; V gene: TRBV28; clone size: once; CDR3 DNA: TGTGCCAGCAGTACCTGGGACAACCCTGCGGGAAAACTGTTTTTT; CDR3 protein: CASSTWDNPAGKLFF
D gene: TRBD2; J gene: TRBJ2-1; V gene: TRBV9; clone size: .; CDR3 DNA: TGTGCCAGCAGCGTAGAAGCGGGAGGCAATGAGCAGTTCTTC; CDR3 protein: CASSVEAGGNEQFF
D gene: .; J gene: TRBJ2-7; V gene: TRBV6-1; clone size: .; CDR3 DNA: TGTGCCAGCAGTCAGGAGCAATACGAGCAGTACTTC; CDR3 protein: CASSQEQYEQYF
D gene: TRBD1; J gene: TRBJ2-3; V gene: TRBV14; clone size: once; CDR3 DNA: TGTGCCAGCAGCCAGGACAGGGCCACAGATACGCAGTATTTT; CDR3 protein: CASSQDRATDTQYF
D gene: .; J gene: TRBJ1-2; V gene: TRBV27; clone size: .; CDR3 DNA: TGTGCCAGCAGTTTATCCGGCGGGGGGCGCCTCTATGGCTACACCTTC; CDR3 protein: CASSLSGGGRLYGYTF
D gene: .; J gene: TRBJ2-1; V gene: TRBV15; clone size: .; CDR3 DNA: TGTGCCACCAGCCGGGTGCACGAGCAGTTCTTC; CDR3 protein: CATSRVHEQFF
D gene: .; J gene: TRBJ2-3; V gene: TRBV29-1; clone size: .; CDR3 DNA: TGCAGCGTTGAAGGGGGTTGGGTGCAGGGGCGAACAGATACGCAGTATTTT; CDR3 protein: CSVEGGWVQGRTDTQYF
D gene: .; J gene: TRBJ2-6; V gene: TRBV18; clone size: .; CDR3 DNA: TGTGCCAGCTCATCCCCCAACTCTGGGGCCAACGTCCTGACTTTC; CDR3 protein: CASSSPNSGANVLTF
D gene: .; J gene: TRBJ2-2; V gene: TRBV11-1; clone size: .; CDR3 DNA: TGTGCCAGCAGCTTACTCAGCAGCACCGGGGAGCTGTTTTTT; CDR3 protein: CASSLLSSTGELFF
D gene: TRBD1; J gene: TRBJ1-2; V gene: TRBV28; clone size: .; CDR3 DNA: TGTGCCAGCAGTTCCCGACAGGGGAGCCAAGCTAACTATGGCTACACCTTC; CDR3 protein: CASSSRQGSQANYGYTF
D gene: .; J gene: TRBJ2-4; V gene: TRBV27; clone size: .; CDR3 DNA: TGTGCTGGCAGAATCAAAAACATTCAGTACTTC; CDR3 protein: CAGRIKNIQYF
D gene: .; J gene: TRBJ2-1; V gene: TRBV29-1; clone size: .; CDR3 DNA: TGCAGCGTTGAAAAGCTGGGACACCAGTTCTTC; CDR3 protein: CSVEKLGHQFF
D gene: .; J gene: TRBJ2-7; V gene: TRBV29-1; clone size: .; CDR3 DNA: TGCAGCGCCGAATGGGGGTACGAGCAGTACTTC; CDR3 protein: CSAEWGYEQYF
D gene: .; J gene: TRBJ2-1; V gene: TRBV6-5; clone size: .; CDR3 DNA: TGTGCCAGCAGTTACTCGAAGGAGGGCCTCAATGAGCAGTTCTTC; CDR3 protein: CASSYSKEGLNEQFF
D gene: .; J gene: TRBJ1-1; V gene: TRBV18; clone size: few; CDR3 DNA: TGTGCCAGCTCACCACGGGGCGGTATGAACACTGAAGCTTTCTTT; CDR3 protein: CASSPRGGMNTEAFF
D gene: .; J gene: TRBJ1-4; V gene: TRBV21-1; clone size: .; CDR3 DNA: TGTGCCAGCAGCAAAGTCGGAAAACAGGGGGAGGTTTCAGAAAAACTGTTTTTT; CDR3 protein: CASSKVGKQGEVSEKLFF
D gene: TRBD1; J gene: TRBJ1-2; V gene: TRBV15; clone size: once; CDR3 DNA: TGTGCCACCAGCAGAGGGCCGGGACAGCCCAGGGTGGAAGGCTACACCTTC; CDR3 protein: CATSRGPGQPRVEGYTF
D gene: .; J gene: TRBJ1-2; V gene: TRBV6-1; clone size: .; CDR3 DNA: TGTGCCAGCAGTGCAGGGGTACTTGGCTACACCTTC; CDR3 protein: CASSAGVLGYTF
D gene: .; J gene: TRBJ2-1; V gene: TRBV13; clone size: .; CDR3 DNA: TGTGCCAGCAGCACCGACTACGCCGAGCAGTTCTTC; CDR3 protein: CASSTDYAEQFF
D gene: .; J gene: TRBJ2-1; V gene: TRBV28; clone size: once; CDR3 DNA: TGTGCCAGCAGTTTATACAGGGTCGGTGAGCAGTTCTTC; CDR3 protein: CASSLYRVGEQFF
D gene: TRBD2; J gene: TRBJ2-2; V gene: TRBV28; clone size: .; CDR3 DNA: TGTGCCAGCAGATCCAGACTAGCGCCTAGGGGGGACACCGGGGAGCTGTTTTTT; CDR3 protein: CASRSRLAPRGDTGELFF
D gene: .; J gene: TRBJ2-4; V gene: TRBV27; clone size: .; CDR3 DNA: TGTGCCAGCAGTGAAACCCCCTACAGGGCCCTATGGTACTTC; CDR3 protein: CASSETPYRALWYF
D gene: .; J gene: TRBJ2-7; V gene: TRBV7-8; clone size: once; CDR3 DNA: TGTGCCAGCAGCTTAGGACTGAACTTCTACGAGCAGTACTTC; CDR3 protein: CASSLGLNFYEQYF
D gene: .; J gene: TRBJ1-2; V gene: TRBV4-2; clone size: .; CDR3 DNA: TGTGCCAGCAGCCAAGATCCGGGACGTGACTATGGCTACACCTTC; CDR3 protein: CASSQDPGRDYGYTF